What follows are 11 T cell receptor beta chains derived from one specimen sequenced in a study of cytomegalovirus exposure and HLA in healthy donors. Primers: 60 Vbeta forward and 13 Jbeta reverse. Profiling relied on immunoSEQ multiplex PCR, and the TCRdb table lists in-frame clones only, not all of them. The repertoire holds under 200,000 clones, with approximately 86% as singletons. The sample consisted of PBMCs. The receptor set was obtained from a woman aged 18-35 years in good health and CMV-seronegative.

The V and J genes are TRBV2 and TRBJ2-3; D unresolved. The CDR3 runs to 12 residues. Trimming took off 3 bases at V and 9 bases at J, with 10 bases between the two ends. CDR1 is SNHLY and CDR2 is FYNNEI in the germline V gene. CDR3 nucleotides: TGTGCCAGCAGTGACGGCGAGACAACGCAGTATTTT. Translation gives CASSDGETTQYF.

J is TRBJ2-1 and V is TRBV11-2, with TRBD2 identical over 8 bases. J lost 7 bases, V lost 5 bases, and 7 bases had no gene match. Germline V gives CDR1 SGHAT, CDR2 FQNNGV. The CDR3 is 14 amino acids. The CDR3 DNA is TGTGCCAGCAGCGGTACGGGGGGGCAAAATGAGCAGTTCTTC. It translates to CASSGTGGQNEQFF. Full variable domain (remainder filled in from reference TRBV11-2 and TRBJ2-1): EAGVAQSPRYKIIEKRQSVAFWCNPISGHATLYWYQQILGQGPKLLIQFQNNGVVDDSQLPKDRFSAERLKGVDSTLKIQPAKLEDSAVYLCASSGTGGQNEQFFGPGTRLTVL.

The genes are TRBV18 and TRBJ2-5; 7 bases line up with TRBD2. J was trimmed by 3 bases and V by 0 bases; bases with no gene match: 4. The CDR3 runs 15 residues. Germline V gives CDR1 KGHSH, CDR2 LQKENI. CDR3 nucleotide sequence: TGTGCCAGCTCACCACCTGTTGGGACTAAAGAGACCCAGTACTTC. Residues: CASSPPVGTKETQYF.

This rearrangement joins TRBV28 to TRBJ1-5; D remains ambiguous. Between the trimmed V and J ends, which lost 4 bases and 9 bases, there was a span of 13 bases. The CDR3 loop spans 13 amino acids. From germline, CDR1 is MDHEN and CDR2 SYDVKM. CDR3 protein: CASSSTSAGPQHF. CDR3 sequence (DNA): TGTGCCAGCAGTTCCACCTCGGCGGGGCCCCAGCATTTT.

This clone appeared a single time. The rearrangement uses TRBV5-4 and TRBJ1-2; TRBD1 agrees at 10 bases. The CDR3 extends over 15 amino acids. The germline V gene has CDR1 SGHNT and CDR2 YYREEE (reference sequence). V lost 4 bases and J lost 4; bases outside the gene matches: 7. In DNA, the CDR3 is TGTGCCAGCAGCGCCCGGGACAGGGGTTCCTATGGCTACACCTTC. The encoded protein is CASSARDRGSYGYTF.

V is TRBV2 and J is TRBJ2-2; D is unresolved. This CDR3 comprises 14 residues. Trimming stripped 3 bases from V and 1 base from J, with 6 bases between. Germline CDR1 reads SNHLY; CDR2 reads FYNNEI. CDR3 in DNA: TGTGCCAGCAGTGAGAGAAGGAACACCGGGGAGCTGTTTTTT. Translated: CASSERRNTGELFF.

With regard to this clone: The junction differs from germline at one of its ends, possibly a read error. The chain couples TRBV28 to TRBJ2-3, with 9 bases identical to TRBD2. Per germline, CDR1 MDHEN and CDR2 SYDVKM. The length of the CDR3 is 15 residues. CDR3 sequence reads: CCPAGGYPSTDTQYF. In DNA form, the CDR3 reads TGCTGCCCAGCGGGGGGCTACCCTAGCACAGATACGCAGTATTTT.

CDR3 amino acids: CASSWNSPDTQYF. The CDR3, as DNA: TGTGCCAGCAGTTGGAATAGCCCAGATACGCAGTATTTT. The chain links TRBV27 to TRBJ2-3, with unresolved D. Trimming took 4 bases from V and 4 from J, leaving 9 bases between them. The CDR3 has 13 amino acids. Germline values: CDR1 MNHEY, CDR2 SMNVEV (reference sequence).

The chain has TRBV2 and TRBJ2-5; possible D gene TRBD2, 6 bases. Germline CDR1 reads SNHLY; CDR2 reads FYNNEI. With 7 bases removed from V and 5 bases from J, the gap between germline ends came to 11 bases. The CDR3 consists of 12 residues. The CDR3 is CASTGEGETQYF. CDR3 in DNA: TGTGCCAGCACGGGGGAAGGGGAGACCCAGTACTTC.

The chain recombines TRBV7-7 with TRBJ2-2; 7 positions agree with TRBD1. With V trimmed by 5 bases and J by 6 bases, 6 bases remained unmatched. The CDR3 length is 14 residues. Germline V gene sequence: CDR1 SSHAT, CDR2 FNYEAQ (reference sequence). CDR3 region: CASSEKTGAGELFF. The CDR3 region has the DNA TGTGCCAGCAGCGAGAAAACAGGGGCCGGGGAGCTGTTTTTT.

This clone turned up a few times. This rearrangement joins TRBV6-1 to TRBJ1-5; 9 nucleotides line up with TRBD1. Per germline, CDR1 MNHNS and CDR2 SASEGT. Germline trimming cut 6 bases from V and 4 bases from J; bases unmatched to any gene: 4. This CDR3 region has 14 residues. Here the CDR3 DNA reads TGTGCCAGCAGCCTGACAGGGGGGAATCAGCCCCAGCATTTT. The encoded protein is CASSLTGGNQPQHF.